The 5 T cell receptor beta chains presented below share a single source sample, sequenced in a study of cytomegalovirus exposure and HLA in healthy donors (dated by TCRdb to about 2017). The library was produced with the immunoSEQ multiplex PCR assay. Sourced from immuneACCESS, this table was stored by TCRdb with only in-frame sequences that have V and J called. A share of the clones is absent; for the studies checked, an unresolved V gene accounts for under half, and the remainder has no known explanation. This sample is represented by more than 90,000 clones; approximately 91% of them were singletons. The ten most abundant clones make up about 4.2% of the sample. The specimen sequenced was PBMCs. These receptors were taken from a young man in good health and CMV-seropositive.

V is TRBV6-1 and J is TRBJ2-3, with 7 bases matching TRBD1. The CDR3 has 14 amino acids. The V segment lost 7 bases and the J segment 1 base; nucleotides outside the gene matches: 5. CDR1 and CDR2 (germline): MNHNS, SASEGT. The CDR3 here is CASTGTVRTDTQYF. CDR3 bases: TGTGCCAGCACCGGGACAGTGCGCACAGATACGCAGTATTTT.

The chain uses TRBV5-1 and TRBJ2-7; TRBD2 agrees at 13 bases. J was trimmed by 7 bases and V by 3 bases; bases with no gene match: 7. Germline V CDR1 and CDR2: SGHRS, YFSETQ. The CDR3 length is 15 residues. CDR3 loop: CASSSGTSGESEQYF. The DNA of the CDR3 is TGCGCCAGCAGCTCCGGGACTAGCGGGGAATCGGAGCAGTACTTC.

The chain couples TRBV20-1 to TRBJ2-2; the D gene is possibly TRBD1 (5 bases). CDR1 and CDR2 from the germline V gene are DFQATT and SNEGSKA (reference sequence). The CDR3 spans 11 residues. V was trimmed by 5 bases and J by 6 bases, leaving 7 bases between them. CDR3 DNA sequence: TGCAGTGCTGCAGGGTCCGGGGAGCTGTTTTTT. This codes for CSAAGSGELFF.

The gene calls are TRBV2 and TRBJ1-1, with D possibly TRBD1 on 6 matching bases. From germline, CDR1 is SNHLY and CDR2 FYNNEI. The CDR3 extends over 17 amino acids. V lost 6 bases and J 0 bases, leaving 20 bases between the germline ends. CDR3 amino acids: CASRLQGSGRMNTEAFF. Written as DNA, the CDR3 is TGTGCCAGCAGACTTCAGGGGTCAGGTCGTATGAACACTGAAGCTTTCTTT.

This chain joins TRBV6-1 and TRBJ1-5; D perhaps matches TRBD1 (6 bases). The CDR3 has 16 residues. The V end was cut by 1 base, the J end by 6 bases, with 16 bases between. The germline V gene has CDR1 MNHNS and CDR2 SASEGT. The CDR3 region has the DNA TGTGCCAGCAGTGAAGTCCCGCAGGGGCGCGGTCAGCCCCAGCATTTT. Residues: CASSEVPQGRGQPQHF.